Listed below are T cell receptor beta chains from one sample, sequenced in a study of cytomegalovirus exposure and HLA in healthy donors. Sequenced by immunoSEQ multiplex PCR; TCRdb stores in-frame clones only, minus some. The sample holds over 100,000 clones, about 80% seen once. The sequenced sample consisted of PBMCs. These receptors all come from a man in his fifties or sixties in good health and CMV-seropositive. The CDR3 runs from the conserved cysteine through the conserved F or W. Fields, in order: V gene, D gene, J gene, clone size, CDR3 DNA, CDR3 protein. The D gene is left open where the match is weak. Part of the rows lack a size; the others show once, few, many or a class for expanded clones.

v_gene: TRBV30; d_gene: .; j_gene: TRBJ2-7; abundance: few; CDR3nt: TGTGCCTGGAGTGTACGGGGCGGGGTCCACGAGCAGTACTTC; CDR3aa: CAWSVRGGVHEQYF
v_gene: TRBV10-3; d_gene: .; j_gene: TRBJ2-3; abundance: .; CDR3nt: TGTGCCATCAGTGAGCTGCGACCGAAGGAGGATACGCAGTATTTT; CDR3aa: CAISELRPKEDTQYF
v_gene: TRBV7-6; d_gene: .; j_gene: TRBJ1-1; abundance: .; CDR3nt: TGTGCCAGCAGCTTATCGGGTAGGACTGAAGCTTTCTTT; CDR3aa: CASSLSGRTEAFF
v_gene: TRBV5-4; d_gene: TRBD2; j_gene: TRBJ2-7; abundance: .; CDR3nt: TGTGCCAGCAGCTGGACTAGCGGGGATTACGAGCAGTACTTC; CDR3aa: CASSWTSGDYEQYF
v_gene: TRBV4-1; d_gene: TRBD1; j_gene: TRBJ1-2; abundance: once; CDR3nt: TGCGCCAGCAGCCAAGTAGGTAGGACAGGGGACTATGGCTACACCTTC; CDR3aa: CASSQVGRTGDYGYTF
v_gene: TRBV9; d_gene: .; j_gene: TRBJ2-3; abundance: once; CDR3nt: TGTGCCAGCAGCGTAAGACTCTTCAACACAGATACGCAGTATTTT; CDR3aa: CASSVRLFNTDTQYF
v_gene: TRBV4-1; d_gene: .; j_gene: TRBJ2-3; abundance: .; CDR3nt: TGCGCCAGCAGCACAAGCTCGGCGGGTAGGACAGATACGCAGTATTTT; CDR3aa: CASSTSSAGRTDTQYF
v_gene: TRBV9; d_gene: .; j_gene: TRBJ2-1; abundance: .; CDR3nt: TGTGCCAGCAGCGTAGGCGGAGGGGAGCTTTTGAGTGAGCAGTTCTTC; CDR3aa: CASSVGGGELLSEQFF
v_gene: TRBV4-2; d_gene: .; j_gene: TRBJ2-7; abundance: once; CDR3nt: TGTGCCAGCAGCCAAGGGTCACAGCAGAACTACGAGCAGTACTTC; CDR3aa: CASSQGSQQNYEQYF
v_gene: TRBV16; d_gene: .; j_gene: TRBJ1-5; abundance: .; CDR3nt: TGTGCCAGCAGCCAATCGGATAGCAGGGTGGATCAGCCCCAGCATTTT; CDR3aa: CASSQSDSRVDQPQHF
v_gene: TRBV19; d_gene: TRBD2; j_gene: TRBJ2-7; abundance: .; CDR3nt: TGTGCCAGTAAGGTGGGCGGGGGGGTTGGGGAGCAGTACTTC; CDR3aa: CASKVGGGVGEQYF
v_gene: TRBV5-1; d_gene: TRBD1; j_gene: TRBJ1-4; abundance: few; CDR3nt: TGCGCCAGCAGCCCGAGGGCAGGGGGATCTACTAATGAAAAACTGTTTTTT; CDR3aa: CASSPRAGGSTNEKLFF
v_gene: TRBV10-3; d_gene: TRBD1; j_gene: TRBJ2-7; abundance: .; CDR3nt: TGTGCCACCTTATCGGACAGGGGTTTGGACGAGCAGTACTTC; CDR3aa: CATLSDRGLDEQYF
v_gene: TRBV5-1; d_gene: TRBD1; j_gene: TRBJ2-5; abundance: .; CDR3nt: TGCGCCAGCAGCGTAGGGACAGGGCAAGAGACCCAGTACTTC; CDR3aa: CASSVGTGQETQYF
v_gene: TRBV7-2; d_gene: .; j_gene: TRBJ2-3; abundance: .; CDR3nt: TGTGCCAGCAGCCTCAGACCACGGGAGAGCACAGATACGCAGTATTTT; CDR3aa: CASSLRPRESTDTQYF
v_gene: TRBV7-2; d_gene: .; j_gene: TRBJ1-2; abundance: .; CDR3nt: TGTGCCAGCACTCCCACCCGAGCCCCTTATGGCTACACCTTC; CDR3aa: CASTPTRAPYGYTF
v_gene: TRBV5-4; d_gene: TRBD1; j_gene: TRBJ2-7; abundance: .; CDR3nt: TGTGCCAGCAGCTCCGGGACAGGGGGCTCCTACGAGCAGTACTTC; CDR3aa: CASSSGTGGSYEQYF
v_gene: TRBV6-5; d_gene: .; j_gene: TRBJ1-6; abundance: .; CDR3nt: TGTGCCAGCAGTGAACTCCCCCTCCACTTT; CDR3aa: CASSELPLHF
v_gene: TRBV9; d_gene: .; j_gene: TRBJ2-1; abundance: .; CDR3nt: TGTGCCAGCAGCCCCATCGACTCAATCAATGAGCAGTTCTTC; CDR3aa: CASSPIDSINEQFF
v_gene: TRBV6-6; d_gene: .; j_gene: TRBJ1-5; abundance: .; CDR3nt: TGTGCCAGCAGTCCTCAGGGTTATCAGCCCCAGCATTTT; CDR3aa: CASSPQGYQPQHF
v_gene: TRBV5-1; d_gene: .; j_gene: TRBJ2-1; abundance: few; CDR3nt: TGCGCCAGCAGCTTGCGGAGCACTGGCACCTACAATGAGCAGTTCTTC; CDR3aa: CASSLRSTGTYNEQFF
v_gene: TRBV18; d_gene: .; j_gene: TRBJ2-5; abundance: .; CDR3nt: TGTGCCAGCTCTCCGAGGACTCTGGGCGGAGAGACCCAGTACTTC; CDR3aa: CASSPRTLGGETQYF
v_gene: TRBV10-2; d_gene: TRBD2; j_gene: TRBJ2-1; abundance: once; CDR3nt: TGCGCCAGCAGGGGGACTAGCGGGAGAGACGGGGAGCAGTTCTTC; CDR3aa: CASRGTSGRDGEQFF
v_gene: TRBV30; d_gene: .; j_gene: TRBJ2-2; abundance: .; CDR3nt: TGTGCCTGGAGGCCCGGGTTCACCGGGGAGCTGTTTTTT; CDR3aa: CAWRPGFTGELFF
v_gene: TRBV7-2; d_gene: .; j_gene: TRBJ1-1; abundance: .; CDR3nt: TGTGCCAGCAGCTTATCATCGGGATTGGGCACTGAAGCTTTCTTT; CDR3aa: CASSLSSGLGTEAFF
v_gene: TRBV11-2; d_gene: .; j_gene: TRBJ2-1; abundance: .; CDR3nt: TGTGCCAGCAGCCCTGACCGGGTCTTGCAGTTCTTC; CDR3aa: CASSPDRVLQFF
v_gene: TRBV7-9; d_gene: .; j_gene: TRBJ2-2; abundance: .; CDR3nt: TGTGCCAGCAGCTTCTGGGGGCATACGAACACCGGGGAGCTGTTTTTT; CDR3aa: CASSFWGHTNTGELFF
v_gene: TRBV7-9; d_gene: .; j_gene: TRBJ1-3; abundance: .; CDR3nt: TGTGCCAGCAGCACCGATGGACATATCTCTGGAAACACCATATATTTT; CDR3aa: CASSTDGHISGNTIYF
v_gene: TRBV28; d_gene: .; j_gene: TRBJ1-5; abundance: .; CDR3nt: TGTGCCAGCAGCGGCTTCGGACAGAGATTTTATAGCAATCAGCCCCAGCATTTT; CDR3aa: CASSGFGQRFYSNQPQHF
v_gene: TRBV11-2; d_gene: TRBD2; j_gene: TRBJ2-7; abundance: .; CDR3nt: TGTGCCAGCAGCTTAGTAGCGGGAAATACCTACGAGCAGTACTTC; CDR3aa: CASSLVAGNTYEQYF
v_gene: TRBV5-1; d_gene: .; j_gene: TRBJ1-2; abundance: .; CDR3nt: TGCGCCAGCAGCCCTGAGGTTAACTATGGCTACACCTTC; CDR3aa: CASSPEVNYGYTF
v_gene: TRBV6-1; d_gene: TRBD1; j_gene: TRBJ1-5; abundance: .; CDR3nt: TGTGCCAGCAGTGAATGGTCAGGGGGCGGGCAGCCCCAGCATTTT; CDR3aa: CASSEWSGGGQPQHF
v_gene: TRBV28; d_gene: .; j_gene: TRBJ2-7; abundance: .; CDR3nt: TGTGCCAGCAGTTTCGGGACGGACTACGAGCAGTACTTC; CDR3aa: CASSFGTDYEQYF
v_gene: TRBV7-2; d_gene: .; j_gene: TRBJ2-3; abundance: .; CDR3nt: TGTGCCAGCAGCTTGTTGCGGGATACGCAGTATTTT; CDR3aa: CASSLLRDTQYF
v_gene: TRBV6-1; d_gene: TRBD2; j_gene: TRBJ2-5; abundance: .; CDR3nt: TGTGCCAGCAGTGAAGACCGCGGGGGGGCCCAAGAGACCCAGTACTTC; CDR3aa: CASSEDRGGAQETQYF
v_gene: TRBV6-1; d_gene: TRBD1; j_gene: TRBJ1-4; abundance: few; CDR3nt: TGTGCCAGCAGTCTGACAGGGGGCAATGAAAAACTGTTTTTT; CDR3aa: CASSLTGGNEKLFF
v_gene: TRBV6-1; d_gene: TRBD1; j_gene: TRBJ1-2; abundance: .; CDR3nt: TGTGCCAGCAGGGAAGGGGGCGTGAACTATGGCTACACCTTC; CDR3aa: CASREGGVNYGYTF
v_gene: TRBV4-1; d_gene: .; j_gene: TRBJ1-5; abundance: .; CDR3nt: TGCGCCAGCAGCCAGTACAGGAATACCAATCAGCCCCAGCATTTT; CDR3aa: CASSQYRNTNQPQHF
v_gene: TRBV4-1; d_gene: TRBD2; j_gene: TRBJ2-3; abundance: .; CDR3nt: TGCGCCAGCAGCCAAGGCCCCCCAGCGGGGGGTTCAGATACGCAGTATTTT; CDR3aa: CASSQGPPAGGSDTQYF
v_gene: TRBV9; d_gene: TRBD1; j_gene: TRBJ2-3; abundance: .; CDR3nt: TGTGCCAGCAGCGTAGCCGGACAGGGGGATACGCAGTATTTT; CDR3aa: CASSVAGQGDTQYF
v_gene: TRBV6-5; d_gene: TRBD1; j_gene: TRBJ2-7; abundance: .; CDR3nt: TGTGCCAGCAGTTACGGACAGGGTTCGTACGAGCAGTACTTC; CDR3aa: CASSYGQGSYEQYF
v_gene: TRBV5-1; d_gene: TRBD1; j_gene: TRBJ2-2; abundance: .; CDR3nt: TGCGCCAGCAGCTTGGATAATGCAGGGGGATACACCGGGGAGCTGTTTTTT; CDR3aa: CASSLDNAGGYTGELFF
v_gene: TRBV2; d_gene: .; j_gene: TRBJ2-7; abundance: .; CDR3nt: TGTGCCAGCGGACGGGACACCTACGAGCAGTACTTC; CDR3aa: CASGRDTYEQYF
v_gene: TRBV7-9; d_gene: .; j_gene: TRBJ2-7; abundance: .; CDR3nt: TGTGCCAGCAGCTTGGAGGGACAGATCCCTTTCTACGAGCAGTACTTC; CDR3aa: CASSLEGQIPFYEQYF
v_gene: TRBV10-3; d_gene: TRBD1; j_gene: TRBJ1-2; abundance: .; CDR3nt: TGTGCCATCAACTCCCCGGGACAGGCTAACTATGGCTACACCTTC; CDR3aa: CAINSPGQANYGYTF
v_gene: TRBV2; d_gene: .; j_gene: TRBJ2-7; abundance: .; CDR3nt: TGTGCCAGCAGAGCGACCGCCTACGAGCAGTACTTC; CDR3aa: CASRATAYEQYF
v_gene: TRBV7-6; d_gene: TRBD2; j_gene: TRBJ2-1; abundance: .; CDR3nt: TGTGCCAGCAGCTTAAACTACCAGCGGGGGAACAATGAGCAGTTCTTC; CDR3aa: CASSLNYQRGNNEQFF
v_gene: TRBV7-2; d_gene: TRBD1; j_gene: TRBJ2-3; abundance: .; CDR3nt: TGTGCCAGCAGCACGGGACAGTTCACCACAGATACGCAGTATTTT; CDR3aa: CASSTGQFTTDTQYF
v_gene: TRBV11-2; d_gene: .; j_gene: TRBJ2-7; abundance: .; CDR3nt: TGTGCCAGCAGCCTCAGGGATTCCTACGAGCAGTACTTC; CDR3aa: CASSLRDSYEQYF
v_gene: TRBV5-1; d_gene: .; j_gene: TRBJ2-1; abundance: few; CDR3nt: TGCGCCAGCAGCTTGGCAGGAAATGAGCAGTTCTTC; CDR3aa: CASSLAGNEQFF
v_gene: TRBV19; d_gene: .; j_gene: TRBJ1-3; abundance: few; CDR3nt: TGTGCCAGTAGTATAGGTGGCAGCTCTGGAAACACCATATATTTT; CDR3aa: CASSIGGSSGNTIYF
v_gene: TRBV5-6; d_gene: .; j_gene: TRBJ2-7; abundance: few; CDR3nt: TGTGCCAGCAGCTTGCCGGGACATACCACCTACGAGAAGTACTTC; CDR3aa: CASSLPGHTTYEKYF
v_gene: TRBV6-6; d_gene: .; j_gene: TRBJ2-3; abundance: .; CDR3nt: TGTGCCAGCACCCTCGGGACATTATCCGATACGCAGTATTTT; CDR3aa: CASTLGTLSDTQYF
v_gene: TRBV27; d_gene: TRBD1; j_gene: TRBJ1-2; abundance: .; CDR3nt: TGTGCCAGCAGTTTACGACAGGGTTTGGTCTATGGCTACACCTTC; CDR3aa: CASSLRQGLVYGYTF
v_gene: TRBV7-9; d_gene: TRBD2; j_gene: TRBJ2-7; abundance: .; CDR3nt: TGTGCCAGCAGCTTAGCCGGACTAGCGGGGAGAAAGGGAGAGCAGTACTTC; CDR3aa: CASSLAGLAGRKGEQYF
v_gene: TRBV2; d_gene: .; j_gene: TRBJ1-1; abundance: .; CDR3nt: TGTGCCAGCAGAGACCAAGGGGGCACTGAAGCTTTCTTT; CDR3aa: CASRDQGGTEAFF
v_gene: TRBV21-1; d_gene: .; j_gene: TRBJ2-1; abundance: .; CDR3nt: TGTGCCAGCAGCAAATGCAGCGGGGGCCGGGGTGAGCAGTTCTTC; CDR3aa: CASSKCSGGRGEQFF
v_gene: TRBV4-1; d_gene: TRBD2; j_gene: TRBJ2-1; abundance: .; CDR3nt: TGCGCCAGCAGCCAAGAGGGGCGGGGGGCGAACTCTCACAATGAGCAGTTCTTC; CDR3aa: CASSQEGRGANSHNEQFF
v_gene: TRBV9; d_gene: TRBD2; j_gene: TRBJ2-2; abundance: .; CDR3nt: TGTGCCAGCAGCGCGTCCGGGACTAAAGGGGCCGGGGAGCTGTTTTTT; CDR3aa: CASSASGTKGAGELFF
v_gene: TRBV11-2; d_gene: TRBD1; j_gene: TRBJ2-7; abundance: .; CDR3nt: TGTGCCAGCAGCCGGGCTGGGACAGGGGGGTACGAGCAGTACTTC; CDR3aa: CASSRAGTGGYEQYF